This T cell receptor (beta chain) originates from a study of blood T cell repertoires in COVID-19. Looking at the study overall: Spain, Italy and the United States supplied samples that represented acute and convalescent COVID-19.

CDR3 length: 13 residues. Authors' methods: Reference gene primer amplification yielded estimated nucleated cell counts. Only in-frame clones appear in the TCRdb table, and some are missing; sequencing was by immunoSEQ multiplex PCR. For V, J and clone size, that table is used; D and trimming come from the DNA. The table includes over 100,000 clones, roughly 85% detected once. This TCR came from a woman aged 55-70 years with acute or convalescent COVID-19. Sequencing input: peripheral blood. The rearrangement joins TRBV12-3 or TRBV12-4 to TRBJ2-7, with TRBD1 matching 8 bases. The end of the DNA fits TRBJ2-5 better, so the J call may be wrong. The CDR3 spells CASSLKGTGTQYF. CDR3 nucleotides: TGTGCCAGCAGTTTAAAGGGGACAGGGACCCAGTACTTC.